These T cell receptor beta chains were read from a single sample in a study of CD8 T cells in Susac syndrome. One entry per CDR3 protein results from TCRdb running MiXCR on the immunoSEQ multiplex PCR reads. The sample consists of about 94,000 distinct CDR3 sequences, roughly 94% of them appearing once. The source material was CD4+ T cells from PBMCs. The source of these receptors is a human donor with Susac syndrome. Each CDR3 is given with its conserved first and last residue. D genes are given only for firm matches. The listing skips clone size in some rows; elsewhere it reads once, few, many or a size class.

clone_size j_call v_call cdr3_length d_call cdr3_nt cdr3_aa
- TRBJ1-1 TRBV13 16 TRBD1 TGTGCCAGCAGCTCCCTCCCGGGACAGGGGGGCACTGAAGCTTTCTTT CASSSLPGQGGTEAFF
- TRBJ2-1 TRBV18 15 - TGTGCCAGCTCGGTGGATATGAGCTCCTACAATGAGCAGTTCTTC CASSVDMSSYNEQFF
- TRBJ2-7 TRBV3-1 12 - TGTGCCAGCAGCCAAGATAGGATCGAGCAGTACTTC CASSQDRIEQYF
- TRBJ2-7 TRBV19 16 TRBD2 TGTGCCAGTAGTCGGGGGGTGAGCGCTGCTTACTACGAGCAGTACTTC CASSRGVSAAYYEQYF
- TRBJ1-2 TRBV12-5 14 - TGTGCTAGTGGTTTGGTTTCCAGGGTCTTTGGCTACACCTTC CASGLVSRVFGYTF
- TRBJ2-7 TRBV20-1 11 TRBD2 TGCAGTCCCGCAGCGGGGGACGAGCAGTACTTC CSPAAGDEQYF
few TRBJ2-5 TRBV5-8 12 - TGTGCCAGCAGCCTAACTCAAGAGACCCAGTACTTC CASSLTQETQYF
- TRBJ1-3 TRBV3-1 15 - TGTGCCAGCAGCCCAGGACAGAGCTCTGGAAACACCATATATTTT CASSPGQSSGNTIYF
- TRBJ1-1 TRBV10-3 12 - TGTGCCTTCGGGAGTGGAGGCACTGAAGCTTTCTTT CAFGSGGTEAFF
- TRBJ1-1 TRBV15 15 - TGTGCCACCAGCAGAGATCTGGGCGTGAACACTGAAGCTTTCTTT CATSRDLGVNTEAFF
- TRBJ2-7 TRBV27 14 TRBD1 TGTGCCAGCAGTCCGGACAGGGTCCCCTACGAGCAGTACTTC CASSPDRVPYEQYF
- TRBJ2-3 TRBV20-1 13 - TGCAGTGCTTTTATCCCACGCACAGATACGCAGTATTTT CSAFIPRTDTQYF
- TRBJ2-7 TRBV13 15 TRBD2 TGTGCCAGCAGCCGTAGCGGGGGTTACATCTACGAGCAGTACTTC CASSRSGGYIYEQYF
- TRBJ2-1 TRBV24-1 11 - TGTGCCACCAGGCGGGACAATGAGCAGTTCTTC CATRRDNEQFF
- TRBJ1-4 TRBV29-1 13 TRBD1 TGCAGCGTTGAAACGACAGGGAATAAAAAACTGTTTTTT CSVETTGNKKLFF
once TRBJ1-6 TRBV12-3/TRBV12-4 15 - TGTGCCAGCAGTCACGGGAGCTCCTATAATTCACCCCTCCACTTT CASSHGSSYNSPLHF
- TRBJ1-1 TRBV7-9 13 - TGTGCCAGCAGCTTAGGCAAGAACACTGAAGCTTTCTTT CASSLGKNTEAFF
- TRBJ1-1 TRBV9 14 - TGTGCCAGCAGCGCCGGTTGGACGAACACTGAAGCTTTCTTT CASSAGWTNTEAFF
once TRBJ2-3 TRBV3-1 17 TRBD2 TGTGCCAGCAGCCAAGATGGTAGGACTAGCGGCACAGATACGCAGTATTTT CASSQDGRTSGTDTQYF